The source of this T cell receptor beta chain is a study of a mutant IDH1 vaccine in newly diagnosed glioma. Here immunoSEQ multiplex PCR was the method, and the copy in TCRdb shows in-frame clones only, minus some. The table records about 32,000 clones, roughly 86% of them present only once. The sample holds a few counts of this clone. The target antigen is unknown. The CDR3 has 15 residues. Germline CDR1 reads SGHRS; CDR2 reads YFSETQ. The V and J ends lost 1 base and 0 bases respectively, with 7 bases between them. Time point: week 35, safety follow-up. The investigators gave 300 ug of mutant IDH1 20-mer peptide in each vaccine dose, together with topical imiquimod.

The chain links TRBV5-1 to TRBJ2-2; TRBD2 might be the D (6 bases). This TCR was recovered from a man aged 30 to 45 with glioma. The material sequenced was PBMCs, taken from a glioma patient whose treatment included an IDH1 peptide vaccine. CDR3 sequence (DNA): TGCGCCAGCAGCTTGACGGGAGCGAACACCGGGGAGCTGTTTTTT. Its translation is CASSLTGANTGELFF. The full variable domain, completed using reference TRBV5-1 and TRBJ2-2, is KAGVTQTPRYLIKTRGQQVTLSCSPISGHRSVSWYQQTPGQGLQFLFEYFSETQRNKGNFPGRFSGRQFSNSRSEMNVSTLELGDSALYLCASSLTGANTGELFFGEGSRLTVL.